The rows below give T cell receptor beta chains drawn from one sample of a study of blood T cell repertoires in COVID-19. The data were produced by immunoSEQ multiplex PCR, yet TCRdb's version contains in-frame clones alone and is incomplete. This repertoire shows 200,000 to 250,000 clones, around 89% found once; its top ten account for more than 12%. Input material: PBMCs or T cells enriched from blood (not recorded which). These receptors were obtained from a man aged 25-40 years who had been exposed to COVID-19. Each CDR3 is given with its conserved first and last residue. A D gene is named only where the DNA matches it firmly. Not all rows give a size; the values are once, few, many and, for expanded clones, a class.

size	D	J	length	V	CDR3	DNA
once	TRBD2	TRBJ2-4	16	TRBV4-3	CASSQESGAAKNIQYF	TGCGCCAGCAGCCAAGAGAGCGGGGCAGCCAAAAACATTCAGTACTTC
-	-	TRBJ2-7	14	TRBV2	CASSDGRGSYEQYF	TGTGCCAGCAGTGATGGACGGGGCTCCTACGAGCAGTACTTC
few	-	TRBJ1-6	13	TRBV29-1	CSVLEGAGSPLHF	TGCAGCGTTTTGGAGGGCGCGGGTTCACCCCTCCACTTT
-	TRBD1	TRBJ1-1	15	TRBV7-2	CASSYGTGLNTEAFF	TGTGCCAGCAGCTATGGGACAGGGTTGAACACTGAAGCTTTCTTT
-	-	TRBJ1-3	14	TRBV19	CASSIGEAGNTIYF	TGTGCCAGTAGTATTGGAGAAGCTGGAAACACCATATATTTT
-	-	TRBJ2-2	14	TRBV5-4	CASSSRERTGELFF	TGTGCCAGCAGCTCACGGGAGCGCACCGGGGAGCTGTTTTTT
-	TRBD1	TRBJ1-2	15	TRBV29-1	CSVEGGQGANYGYTF	TGCAGCGTTGAGGGCGGACAGGGGGCCAACTATGGCTACACCTTC
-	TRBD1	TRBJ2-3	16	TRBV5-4	CASSSTGTDRTDTQYF	TGTGCCAGCAGCTCCACGGGGACAGACCGCACAGATACGCAGTATTTT
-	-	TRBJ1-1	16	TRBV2	CASSDRGKSMNTEAFF	TGTGCCAGCAGTGATCGAGGCAAGAGCATGAACACTGAAGCTTTCTTT
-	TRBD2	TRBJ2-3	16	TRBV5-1	CASSLGSGGFPDTQYF	TGCGCCAGCAGCTTGGGTAGCGGGGGGTTTCCAGATACGCAGTATTTT
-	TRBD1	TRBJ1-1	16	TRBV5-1	CASSLAGTARNTEAFF	TGCGCCAGCAGCTTGGCCGGGACAGCTCGGAACACTGAAGCTTTCTTT
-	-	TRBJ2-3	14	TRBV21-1	CASNRQGWTDTQYF	TGTGCCAGCAATCGACAGGGTTGGACAGATACGCAGTATTTT
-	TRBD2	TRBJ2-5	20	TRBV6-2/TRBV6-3	CASSRHRGLAGGAVWETQYF	TGTGCCAGCAGCCGACACCGGGGACTAGCGGGGGGAGCGGTGTGGGAGACCCAGTACTTC
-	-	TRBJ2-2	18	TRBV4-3	CASSQSRFGGALTGELFF	TGCGCCAGCAGCCAATCTCGCTTTGGGGGGGCCCTGACCGGGGAGCTGTTTTTT
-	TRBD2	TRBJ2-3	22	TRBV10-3	CAISDIERGLAGGWTNGDTQYF	TGTGCCATCAGTGACATTGAGCGTGGACTAGCGGGGGGCTGGACGAATGGGGATACGCAGTATTTT
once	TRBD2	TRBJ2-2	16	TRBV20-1	CSASTLAGVYTGELFF	TGCAGTGCTAGTACACTAGCGGGAGTGTACACCGGGGAGCTGTTTTTT
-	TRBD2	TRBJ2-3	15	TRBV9	CASSQAGGSTDTQYF	TGTGCCAGCAGCCAAGCGGGGGGCAGCACAGATACGCAGTATTTT
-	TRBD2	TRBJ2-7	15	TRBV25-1	CASSPGLANSYEQYF	TGTGCCAGCAGCCCCGGACTAGCGAACTCCTACGAGCAGTACTTC
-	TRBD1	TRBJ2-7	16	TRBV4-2	CASSQHNRGYPYEQYF	TGTGCCAGCAGCCAACACAACAGGGGATACCCCTACGAGCAGTACTTC
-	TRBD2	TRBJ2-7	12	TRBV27	CASSRGGYEQYF	TGTGCCAGCTCCCGCGGGGGCTACGAGCAGTACTTC
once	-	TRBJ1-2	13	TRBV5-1	CASSPKPNYGYTF	TGCGCCAGCAGCCCCAAGCCTAACTATGGCTACACCTTC
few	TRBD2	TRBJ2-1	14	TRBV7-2	CASRPSGGPNEQFF	TGTGCCAGCAGACCTAGCGGGGGACCCAATGAGCAGTTCTTC
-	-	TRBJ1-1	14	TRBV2	CASSEQARNTEAFF	TGTGCCAGCAGTGAACAAGCGCGGAACACTGAAGCTTTCTTT
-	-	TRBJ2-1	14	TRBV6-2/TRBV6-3	CASSYSGAYNEQFF	TGTGCCAGCAGTTACTCGGGGGCTTACAATGAGCAGTTCTTC
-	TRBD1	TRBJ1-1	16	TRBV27	CASSLSQGASETEAFF	TGTGCCAGCAGTTTATCCCAGGGGGCGAGTGAGACTGAAGCTTTCTTT
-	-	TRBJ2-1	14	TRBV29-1	CSVGTGSYYNEQFF	TGCAGCGTTGGTACAGGTTCGTACTACAATGAGCAGTTCTTC
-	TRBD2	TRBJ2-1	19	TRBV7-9	CASSFFSGGPSSSYNEQFF	TGTGCCAGCAGCTTTTTTAGCGGGGGGCCCTCGAGCTCCTACAATGAGCAGTTCTTC
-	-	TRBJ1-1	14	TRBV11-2	CASSGWGENTEAFF	TGTGCCTCCTCGGGGTGGGGTGAAAACACTGAAGCTTTCTTT
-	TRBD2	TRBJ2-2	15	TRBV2	CASSWTSGNTGELFF	TGTGCCAGCAGTTGGACTAGCGGGAACACCGGGGAGCTGTTTTTT
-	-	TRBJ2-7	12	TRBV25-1	CASSVSSSEQYF	TGTGCCAGCAGTGTATCGTCGAGTGAGCAGTACTTC
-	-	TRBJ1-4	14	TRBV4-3	CASSPRGFNEKLFF	TGCGCCAGCAGCCCCAGGGGCTTTAATGAAAAACTGTTTTTT
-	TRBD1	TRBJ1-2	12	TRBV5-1	CASSATGSGYTF	TGCGCCAGCAGCGCGACAGGGAGTGGCTACACCTTC
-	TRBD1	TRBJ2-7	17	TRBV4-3	CASSLRAGPGGIYEQYF	TGCGCCAGCAGCCTCAGAGCAGGCCCAGGGGGCATTTACGAGCAGTACTTC
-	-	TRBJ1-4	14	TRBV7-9	CATLQVENGEKLFF	TGTGCCACTCTGCAGGTCGAAAACGGTGAAAAACTGTTTTTT
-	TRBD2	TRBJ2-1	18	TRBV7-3	CASSSTSGGPQGVYEQFF	TGTGCCAGCAGCTCCACTAGCGGGGGGCCTCAAGGGGTCTATGAGCAGTTCTTC
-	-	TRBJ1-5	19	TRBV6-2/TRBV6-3	CASSYSRQLVPRRNQPQHF	TGTGCCAGCAGTTACTCAAGACAGCTAGTCCCACGGCGGAATCAGCCCCAGCATTTT
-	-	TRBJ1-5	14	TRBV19	CASSPGTADQPQHF	TGTGCCAGTAGCCCGGGAACGGCGGATCAGCCCCAGCATTTT
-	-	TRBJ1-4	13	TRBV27	CASSLYSNEKLFF	TGTGCCAGCAGTTTATACAGTAATGAAAAACTGTTTTTT
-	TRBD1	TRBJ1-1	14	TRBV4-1	CASSLTGVETEAFF	TGCGCCAGCAGCCTGACAGGGGTTGAGACTGAAGCTTTCTTT
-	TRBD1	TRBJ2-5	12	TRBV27	CASSDRGETQYF	TGTGCCAGTTCCGACAGGGGAGAGACCCAGTACTTC
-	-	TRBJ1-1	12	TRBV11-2	CASSLDSTEAFF	TGTGCCAGCAGCCTTGATAGCACTGAAGCTTTCTTT
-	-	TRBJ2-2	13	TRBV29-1	CSGRETNTGELFF	TGCAGCGGCAGGGAAACGAACACCGGGGAGCTGTTTTTT
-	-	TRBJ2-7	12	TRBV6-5	CASRIGASEQYF	TGTGCCAGCAGAATAGGGGCCTCCGAGCAGTACTTC
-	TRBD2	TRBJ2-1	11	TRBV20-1	CSGTRDNEQFF	TGCAGTGGGACTAGAGACAATGAGCAGTTCTTC
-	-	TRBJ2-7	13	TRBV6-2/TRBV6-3	CASSDLTSYEQYF	TGTGCCAGCAGTGATTTGACATCCTACGAGCAGTACTTC
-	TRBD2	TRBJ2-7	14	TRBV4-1	CASSEAGGPYEQYF	TGCGCCAGCAGCGAAGCGGGGGGACCCTACGAGCAGTACTTC
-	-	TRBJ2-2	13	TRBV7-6	CASSEAVTGELFF	TGTGCCAGCAGCGAGGCCGTTACCGGGGAGCTGTTTTTT
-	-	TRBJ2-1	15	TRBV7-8	CATQGRTDTINEQFF	TGTGCCACCCAAGGCCGGACAGATACGATCAATGAGCAGTTCTTC
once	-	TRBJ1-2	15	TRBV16	CASSQTLDNYYGYTF	TGTGCCAGCAGCCAAACATTAGACAACTACTATGGCTACACCTTC
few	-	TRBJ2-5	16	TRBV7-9	CASSLEPQGWRETQYF	TGTGCCAGCAGCTTAGAACCACAGGGATGGAGAGAGACCCAGTACTTC
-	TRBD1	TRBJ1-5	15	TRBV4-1	CASSQEDRGGQPQHF	TGCGCCAGCAGCCAAGAGGACAGGGGAGGGCAGCCCCAGCATTTT
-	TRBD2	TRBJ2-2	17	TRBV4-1	CASSRGLAGTNTGELFF	TGCGCCAGCAGTCGCGGACTAGCGGGAACTAACACCGGGGAGCTGTTTTTT
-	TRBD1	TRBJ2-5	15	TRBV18	CASSLWDSKRGTQYF	TGTGCCAGCTCACTGTGGGACAGTAAGCGTGGGACCCAGTACTTC
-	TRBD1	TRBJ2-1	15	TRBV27	CASRINRGVNNEQFF	TGTGCCAGTCGCATCAACAGGGGGGTCAACAATGAGCAGTTCTTC
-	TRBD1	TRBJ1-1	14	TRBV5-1	CASRRTAGGTEAFF	TGCGCCAGCAGGCGTACGGCAGGGGGCACTGAAGCTTTCTTT
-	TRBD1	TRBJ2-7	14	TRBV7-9	CASSLYRGSYEQYF	TGTGCCAGCAGCTTATACAGGGGATCCTACGAGCAGTACTTC
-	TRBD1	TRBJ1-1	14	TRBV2	CASSLDRGRSEAFF	TGTGCCAGCAGTTTAGACAGGGGGCGCAGTGAAGCTTTCTTT
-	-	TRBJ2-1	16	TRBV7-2	CASSFSIRGPNNEQFF	TGTGCCAGCAGCTTTTCTATCAGGGGACCAAACAATGAGCAGTTCTTC
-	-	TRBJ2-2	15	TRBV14	CASSLTMSSPGELFF	TGTGCCAGCAGCCTGACAATGAGCAGTCCCGGGGAGCTGTTTTTT